These T cell receptor beta chains were read from a single sample in a study of cytomegalovirus exposure and HLA in healthy donors. Libraries were prepared by immunoSEQ multiplex PCR; TCRdb keeps only in-frame clonotypes and omits some of them. The data hold some 150,000 clones, with approximately 75% observed a single time. Sequences were obtained from PBMCs. The source of these receptors is a male donor in good health and CMV-seronegative. CDR3s include the opening cysteine and the closing phenylalanine or tryptophan. A D gene is named only where the DNA matches it firmly. The size entry is marked missing in some rows and otherwise reads once, few, many or a size class.

V gene	clone size	CDR3 length	J gene	D gene	CDR3 DNA	CDR3 protein
TRBV11-2	.	13	TRBJ1-2	.	TGTGCCAGCAGTACCCCGGGAGTGTTCGGCTACACCTTC	CASSTPGVFGYTF
TRBV1	few	16	TRBJ2-5	.	TGCACCAGCAGCCACTCAGCGGGGGGCAGCCAAGAGACCCAGTACTTC	CTSSHSAGGSQETQYF
TRBV5-6	.	16	TRBJ2-3	TRBD2	TGTGCCAGCAGCTTGGGGGGCCAGCGGGGGGACGATACGCAGTATTTT	CASSLGGQRGDDTQYF
TRBV7-2	.	16	TRBJ2-3	TRBD2	TGTGCCAGCAGCTTAGGTAGCGGGACCAGCACAGATACGCAGTATTTT	CASSLGSGTSTDTQYF
TRBV18	.	18	TRBJ1-3	.	TGTGCCAGCTCATCCGACGTCCAGGGTTATTCCGCTGGAAACACCATATATTTT	CASSSDVQGYSAGNTIYF
TRBV9	.	17	TRBJ1-3	.	TGTGCCAGCAGCGCGAAGGGTGGGGACTACTCTGGAAACACCATATATTTT	CASSAKGGDYSGNTIYF
TRBV7-9	.	12	TRBJ1-1	TRBD1	TGTGCCAGCAGCCGGGACAGGGATGAAGCTTTCTTT	CASSRDRDEAFF
TRBV7-2	few	13	TRBJ1-4	.	TGTGCCAGCAGCTTATATGGGGGGGAAAAACTGTTTTTT	CASSLYGGEKLFF
TRBV29-1	once	15	TRBJ2-3	TRBD2	TGCAGCGCAATGGGACTAGCGGGGCCCTCAGATACGCAGTATTTT	CSAMGLAGPSDTQYF
TRBV15	once	17	TRBJ1-1	.	TGTGCCACCAGCAGAGATCCCAAGGGAGGGGCGGGCACTGAAGCTTTCTTT	CATSRDPKGGAGTEAFF
TRBV19	.	18	TRBJ1-5	TRBD1	TGTGCCAGTACCCGGTCGACCAGGACAGGGGGAACGAATCAGCCCCAGCATTTT	CASTRSTRTGGTNQPQHF
TRBV7-9	few	15	TRBJ1-4	.	TGTGCCAGCAGCTTTTCCCGGGACATCAATGAAAAACTGTTTTTT	CASSFSRDINEKLFF
TRBV4-3	few	17	TRBJ2-7	TRBD1	TGCGCCAGCAGCCAAGATCTCTCGGACAGGGTTGGTTACGAGCAGTACTTC	CASSQDLSDRVGYEQYF
TRBV11-3	.	15	TRBJ1-4	.	TGTGCCAGCAGCTCCTATTGGCAGGGTGAGGAAAAACTGTTTTTT	CASSSYWQGEEKLFF
TRBV5-1	.	17	TRBJ2-7	.	TGCGCCAGCAGCCCCAGGTGGGCAGGGGCGAGCTCCTACGAGCAGTACTTC	CASSPRWAGASSYEQYF
TRBV10-3	.	14	TRBJ2-5	TRBD1	TGTGCCATCAGTCGGACAGGGGGCTTGGAGACCCAGTACTTC	CAISRTGGLETQYF
TRBV9	.	14	TRBJ1-1	.	TGTGCCAGCAGCGCCCACACAGAGAACACTGAAGCTTTCTTT	CASSAHTENTEAFF
TRBV11-3	.	14	TRBJ1-2	.	TGTGCCAGCAGTACAGGAACAAGGGACTATGGCTACACCTTC	CASSTGTRDYGYTF
TRBV2	.	13	TRBJ1-1	.	TGTGCCAGCAGTCGTAACATGAACACTGAAGCTTTCTTT	CASSRNMNTEAFF
TRBV7-9	.	16	TRBJ2-2	TRBD2	TGTGCCAGCAGCCTAGGACTAGCGGGGGTCACCGGGGAGCTGTTTTTT	CASSLGLAGVTGELFF
TRBV5-6	.	15	TRBJ2-1	.	TGTGCCAGCAGCTTGGAGCTGGAGAACTACAATGAGCAGTTCTTC	CASSLELENYNEQFF
TRBV6-1	few	14	TRBJ1-1	.	TGTGCCAGCAGTGATCCTTCCCTGAACACTGAAGCTTTCTTT	CASSDPSLNTEAFF
TRBV7-2	.	15	TRBJ2-7	TRBD2	TGTGCCAGCAGCACAACTAGCGGGGGGGCGGGCGAGCAGTACTTC	CASSTTSGGAGEQYF
TRBV7-9	.	14	TRBJ1-1	.	TGTGCCAGCAGCTTAAGGGAGGAGAACACTGAAGCTTTCTTT	CASSLREENTEAFF
TRBV7-2	.	16	TRBJ2-2	.	TGTGCCAGCAGCCTCAACAGGTTGCGAAACACCGGGGAGCTGTTTTTT	CASSLNRLRNTGELFF
TRBV30	.	12	TRBJ1-3	.	TGTGCCTGGAGTGTCGCGGGAAACACCATATATTTT	CAWSVAGNTIYF
TRBV7-2	.	13	TRBJ2-4	TRBD1	TGTGCCAGCAGCTTCGGACAGGGCACTATTCAGTACTTC	CASSFGQGTIQYF
TRBV7-2	.	14	TRBJ1-4	.	TGTGCCAGCAGCTTAACAGCAACTAATGAAAAACTGTTTTTT	CASSLTATNEKLFF
TRBV13	.	15	TRBJ2-6	.	TGTGCCAGCAGCCCGGAAGGGGTCGGGGCCAACGTCCTGACTTTC	CASSPEGVGANVLTF
TRBV15	.	14	TRBJ1-5	.	TGTGCCACCAGCAGTGAGAGGGGGAGTGGGCCCCAGCATTTT	CATSSERGSGPQHF
TRBV30	.	12	TRBJ2-7	.	TGTGCCTGGAGTCTCACTTACTACGAGCAGTACTTC	CAWSLTYYEQYF
TRBV12-2	.	12	TRBJ1-2	.	TGTGCAAGTCGCTTGGGGAGCCATGGCTACACCTTC	CASRLGSHGYTF
TRBV5-5	.	14	TRBJ1-1	TRBD1	TGTGCCAGCAGCGGGGGACAGGGGTGGACTGAAGCTTTCTTT	CASSGGQGWTEAFF
TRBV5-6	.	15	TRBJ1-4	TRBD1	TGTGCCAGCAGCGACATCGGGACAGGGTATGAAAAACTGTTTTTT	CASSDIGTGYEKLFF
TRBV29-1	.	11	TRBJ2-7	TRBD1	TGCAGCGCCCAGGGGGCGCGGGAGCAGTACTTC	CSAQGAREQYF
TRBV10-3	.	16	TRBJ2-1	.	TGTGCCATCAGTGAGTCCGGAGGGAGCTCCTACAATGAGCAGTTCTTC	CAISESGGSSYNEQFF
TRBV15	.	14	TRBJ2-5	.	TGTGCCACCAGCAGAGATCAGGGGCAAGAGACCCAGTACTTC	CATSRDQGQETQYF
TRBV4-3	few	15	TRBJ1-5	.	TGCGCCAGCAGCCAAGTAGCAGGGGTGGAACAGCCCCAGCATTTT	CASSQVAGVEQPQHF
TRBV4-3	.	19	TRBJ1-3	TRBD1	TGCGCCAGCAGCCAACACCCTGCCCGGACAGGGGGCTCGGGAAACACCATATATTTT	CASSQHPARTGGSGNTIYF
TRBV19	.	15	TRBJ1-5	.	TGTGCCAGTAGTGGTGCAGGAAGGGGGAATCAGCCCCAGCATTTT	CASSGAGRGNQPQHF
TRBV11-3	once	15	TRBJ2-7	TRBD2	TGTGCCAGCAGCCAAGACGGGGGGGCGGGCTACGAGCAGTACTTC	CASSQDGGAGYEQYF
TRBV9	.	15	TRBJ1-1	.	TGTGCCAGCAGTCTGACTAAGGGGGGGGACACTGAAGCTTTCTTT	CASSLTKGGDTEAFF
TRBV7-9	.	14	TRBJ2-1	.	TGTGCCAGCAGCTTAGCGGGGACTGCCAATGAGCAGTTCTTC	CASSLAGTANEQFF
TRBV4-3	many	15	TRBJ1-5	.	TGCGCCAGCAGCCAAGATCCTACCGGCAATCAGCCCCAGCATTTT	CASSQDPTGNQPQHF
TRBV6-6	.	15	TRBJ1-3	.	TGTGCCAGCAGTGGGGCGGCCCGCTCTGGAAACACCATATATTTT	CASSGAARSGNTIYF
TRBV18	once	12	TRBJ1-2	.	TGTGCCAGCTCACAGCGTAACTATGGCTACACCTTC	CASSQRNYGYTF